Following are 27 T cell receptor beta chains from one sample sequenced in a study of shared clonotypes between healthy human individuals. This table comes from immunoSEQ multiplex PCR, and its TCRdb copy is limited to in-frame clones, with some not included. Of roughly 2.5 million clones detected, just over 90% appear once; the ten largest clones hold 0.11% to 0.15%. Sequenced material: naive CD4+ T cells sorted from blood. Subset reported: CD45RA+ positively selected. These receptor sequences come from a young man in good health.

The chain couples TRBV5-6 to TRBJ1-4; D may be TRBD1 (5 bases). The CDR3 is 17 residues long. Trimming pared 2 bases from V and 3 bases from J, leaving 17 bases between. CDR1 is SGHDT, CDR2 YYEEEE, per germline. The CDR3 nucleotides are TGTGCCAGCAGCTTAGCTTGGGTGGACAACTCTAATGAAAAACTGTTTTTT. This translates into CASSLAWVDNSNEKLFF.

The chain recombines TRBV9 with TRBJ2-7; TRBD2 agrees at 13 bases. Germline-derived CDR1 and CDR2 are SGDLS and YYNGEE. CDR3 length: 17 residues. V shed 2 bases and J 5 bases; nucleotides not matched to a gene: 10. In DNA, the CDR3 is TGTGCCAGCAGCGTTGATACCGGGACTAGCGGGAACGACGAGCAGTACTTC. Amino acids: CASSVDTGTSGNDEQYF.

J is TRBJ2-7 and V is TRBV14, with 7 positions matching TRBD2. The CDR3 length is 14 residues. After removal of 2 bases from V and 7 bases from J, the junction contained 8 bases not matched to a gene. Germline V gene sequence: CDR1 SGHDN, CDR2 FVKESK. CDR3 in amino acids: CASSQLTSWGEQYF. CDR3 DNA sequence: TGTGCCAGCAGCCAACTGACTAGCTGGGGGGAGCAGTACTTC.

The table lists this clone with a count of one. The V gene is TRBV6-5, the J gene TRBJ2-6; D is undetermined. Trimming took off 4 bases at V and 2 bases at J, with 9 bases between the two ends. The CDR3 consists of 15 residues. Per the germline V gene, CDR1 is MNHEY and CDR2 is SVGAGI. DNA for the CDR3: TGTGCCAGCAGTTCCTCGGGTCCTGGGGCCAACGTCCTGACTTTC. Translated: CASSSSGPGANVLTF.

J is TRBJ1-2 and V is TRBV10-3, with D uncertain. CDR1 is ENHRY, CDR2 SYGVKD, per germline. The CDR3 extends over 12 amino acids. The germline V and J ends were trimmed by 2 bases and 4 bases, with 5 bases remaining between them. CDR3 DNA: TGTGCCATCAGTGAGCAGGTCTATGGCTACACCTTC. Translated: CAISEQVYGYTF.

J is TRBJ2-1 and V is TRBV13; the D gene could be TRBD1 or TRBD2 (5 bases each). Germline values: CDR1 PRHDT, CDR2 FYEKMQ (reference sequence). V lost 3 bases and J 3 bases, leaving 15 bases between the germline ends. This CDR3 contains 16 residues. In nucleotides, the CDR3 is TGTGCCAGCAGCTTGGTAGCGATACAGGACTACAATGAGCAGTTCTTC. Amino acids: CASSLVAIQDYNEQFF.

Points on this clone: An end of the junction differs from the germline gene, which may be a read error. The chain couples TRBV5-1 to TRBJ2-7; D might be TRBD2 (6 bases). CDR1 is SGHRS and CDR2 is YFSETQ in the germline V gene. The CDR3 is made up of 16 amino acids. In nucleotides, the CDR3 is TGCGCCAGCACCTTGGGCCTAACCCAGGCTAGCGACGAGCAGTACTTC. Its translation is CASTLGLTQASDEQYF.

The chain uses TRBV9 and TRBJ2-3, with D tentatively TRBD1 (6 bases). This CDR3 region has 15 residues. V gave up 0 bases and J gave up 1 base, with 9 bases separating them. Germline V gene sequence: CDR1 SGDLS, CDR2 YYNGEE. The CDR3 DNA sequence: TGTGCCAGCAGCGTAGGACAGGATCGCACAGATACGCAGTATTTT. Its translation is CASSVGQDRTDTQYF.

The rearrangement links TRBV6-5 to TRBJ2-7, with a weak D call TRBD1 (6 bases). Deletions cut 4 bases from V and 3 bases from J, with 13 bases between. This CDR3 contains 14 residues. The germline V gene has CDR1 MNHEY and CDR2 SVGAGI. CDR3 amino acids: CASSSQTGFYEQYF. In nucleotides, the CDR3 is TGTGCCAGCAGTTCCCAGACAGGCTTCTACGAGCAGTACTTC.

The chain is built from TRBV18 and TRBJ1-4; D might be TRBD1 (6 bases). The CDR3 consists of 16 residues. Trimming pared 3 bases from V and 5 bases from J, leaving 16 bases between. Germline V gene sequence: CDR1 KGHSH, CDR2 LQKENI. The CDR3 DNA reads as TGTGCCAGCTCACCGTTCGAACAGGGTCGGAATGAAAAACTGTTTTTT. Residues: CASSPFEQGRNEKLFF.

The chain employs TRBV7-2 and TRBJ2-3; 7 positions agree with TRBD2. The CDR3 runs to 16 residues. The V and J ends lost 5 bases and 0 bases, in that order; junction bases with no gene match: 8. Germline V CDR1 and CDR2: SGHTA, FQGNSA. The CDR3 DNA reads TGTGCCAGCAGCACCGACCTACTAGCGAGCACAGATACGCAGTATTTT. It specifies CASSTDLLASTDTQYF. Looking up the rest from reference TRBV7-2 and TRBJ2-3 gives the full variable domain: GAGVSQSPSNKVTEKGKDVELRCDPISGHTALYWYRQSLGQGLEFLIYFQGNSAPDKSGLPSDRFSAERTGGSVSTLTIQRTQQEDSAVYLCASSTDLLASTDTQYFGPGTRLTVL.

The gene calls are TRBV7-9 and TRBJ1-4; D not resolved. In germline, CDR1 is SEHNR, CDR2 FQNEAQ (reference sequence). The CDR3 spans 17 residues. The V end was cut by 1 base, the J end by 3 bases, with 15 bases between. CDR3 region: CASSLGVDAAANEKLFF. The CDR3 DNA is TGTGCCAGCAGCTTAGGCGTCGATGCTGCGGCTAATGAAAAACTGTTTTTT.

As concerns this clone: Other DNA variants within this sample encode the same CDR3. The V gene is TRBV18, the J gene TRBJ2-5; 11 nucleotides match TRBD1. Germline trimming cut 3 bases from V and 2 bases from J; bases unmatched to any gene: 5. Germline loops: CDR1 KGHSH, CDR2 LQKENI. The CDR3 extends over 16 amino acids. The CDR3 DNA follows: TGTGCCAGCTCACCCCCGGGGACAGGGGGACAAGAGACCCAGTACTTC. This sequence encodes CASSPPGTGGQETQYF.

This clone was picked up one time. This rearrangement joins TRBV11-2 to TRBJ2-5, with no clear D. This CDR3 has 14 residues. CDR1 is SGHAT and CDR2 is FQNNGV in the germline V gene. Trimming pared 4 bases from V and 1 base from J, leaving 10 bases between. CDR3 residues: CASSSTAGQETQYF. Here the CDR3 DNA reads TGTGCCAGCAGCTCGACGGCAGGCCAAGAGACCCAGTACTTC.

The CDR3 spells CASSYPGIVGGYTF. DNA for the CDR3: TGTGCCAGCAGTTACCCTGGGATTGTCGGTGGCTACACCTTC. The chain couples TRBV6-6 to TRBJ1-2; no definite D call. Germline V gene data show CDR1 as MNHNY and CDR2 as SVGAGI (reference sequence). Deletions cut 2 bases from V and 7 bases from J, with 14 bases between. The CDR3 extends over 14 amino acids.

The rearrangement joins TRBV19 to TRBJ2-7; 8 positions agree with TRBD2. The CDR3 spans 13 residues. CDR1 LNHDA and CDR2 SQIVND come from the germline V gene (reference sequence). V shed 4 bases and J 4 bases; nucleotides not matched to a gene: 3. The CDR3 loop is CASSNREGYEQYF. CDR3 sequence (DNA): TGTGCCAGTAGTAACCGGGAGGGATACGAGCAGTACTTC.

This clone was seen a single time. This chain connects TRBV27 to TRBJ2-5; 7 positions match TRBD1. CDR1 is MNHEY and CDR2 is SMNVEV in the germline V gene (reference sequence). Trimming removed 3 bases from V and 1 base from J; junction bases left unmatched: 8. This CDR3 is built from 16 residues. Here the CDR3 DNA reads TGTGCCAGCAGTTTGGTCGGGACAGATTTCCAAGAGACCCAGTACTTC. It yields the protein CASSLVGTDFQETQYF.

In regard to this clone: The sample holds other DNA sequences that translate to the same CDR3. The CDR3 DNA follows: TGTGCCAGTAGTATAGGACAGGGGTATTCACCCCTCCACTTT. Encoded protein: CASSIGQGYSPLHF. V usage is TRBV19 and J usage is TRBJ1-6; 8 nucleotides match TRBD1. Trimming removed 1 base from V and 8 bases from J; junction bases left unmatched: 1. Germline V gene lookup returns CDR1 LNHDA and CDR2 SQIVND (reference sequence). This CDR3 spans 14 amino acids. The full variable domain, with the rest looked up from reference TRBV19 and TRBJ1-6, is DGGITQSPKYLFRKEGQNVTLSCEQNLNHDAMYWYRQDPGQGLRLIYYSQIVNDFQKGDIAEGYSVSREKKESFPLTVTSAQKNPTAFYLCASSIGQGYSPLHFGNGTRLTVT.

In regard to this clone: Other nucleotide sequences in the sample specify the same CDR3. The DNA of the CDR3 is TGTGCCAGCTCCCAGGGGGGCACTGAAGCTTTCTTT. The encoded protein is CASSQGGTEAFF. This chain uses TRBV18 with TRBJ1-1, with 7 bases lining up with TRBD1. V trimming: 6 bases; J trimming: 4 bases; junction bases outside the gene matches: 2. CDR1 is KGHSH and CDR2 is LQKENI in the germline V gene. The CDR3 length is 12 residues. The variable domain in full, with the rest retrieved from reference TRBV18 and TRBJ1-1, is NAGVMQNPRHLVRRRGQEARLRCSPMKGHSHVYWYRQLPEEGLKFMVYLQKENIIDESGMPKERFSAEFPKEGPSILRIQQVVRGDSAAYFCASSQGGTEAFFGQGTRLTVV.

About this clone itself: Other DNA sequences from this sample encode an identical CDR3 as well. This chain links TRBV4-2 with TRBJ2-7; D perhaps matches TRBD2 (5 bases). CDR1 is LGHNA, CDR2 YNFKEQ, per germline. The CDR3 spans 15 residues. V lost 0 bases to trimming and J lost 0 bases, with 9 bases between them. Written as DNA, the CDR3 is TGTGCCAGCAGCCAAGATTTGGACTCCTCCTACGAGCAGTACTTC. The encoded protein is CASSQDLDSSYEQYF.

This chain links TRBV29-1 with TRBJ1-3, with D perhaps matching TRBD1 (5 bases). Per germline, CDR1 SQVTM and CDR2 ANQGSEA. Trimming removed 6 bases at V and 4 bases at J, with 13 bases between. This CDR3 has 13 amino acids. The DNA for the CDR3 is TGCAGCGTGAGGGCGGGGGACGGAAACACCATATATTTT. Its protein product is CSVRAGDGNTIYF.

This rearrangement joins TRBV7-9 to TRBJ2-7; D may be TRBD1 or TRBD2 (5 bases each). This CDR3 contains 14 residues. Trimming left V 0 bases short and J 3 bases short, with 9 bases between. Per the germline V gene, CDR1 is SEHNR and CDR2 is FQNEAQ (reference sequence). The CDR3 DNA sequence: TGTGCCAGCAGCTTAGCCCAGGGAGACTACGAGCAGTACTTC. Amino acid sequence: CASSLAQGDYEQYF.

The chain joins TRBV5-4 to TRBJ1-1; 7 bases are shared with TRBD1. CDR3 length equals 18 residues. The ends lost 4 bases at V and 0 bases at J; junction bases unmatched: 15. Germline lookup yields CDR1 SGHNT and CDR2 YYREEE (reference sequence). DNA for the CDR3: TGTGCCAGCAGCCCTACACCGACAGGGAGGGCGATGAACACTGAAGCTTTCTTT. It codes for CASSPTPTGRAMNTEAFF. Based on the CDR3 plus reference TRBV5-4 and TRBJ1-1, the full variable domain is ETGVTQSPTHLIKTRGQQVTLRCSSQSGHNTVSWYQQALGQGPQFIFQYYREEENGRGNFPPRFSGLQFPNYSSELNVNALELDDSALYLCASSPTPTGRAMNTEAFFGQGTRLTVV.

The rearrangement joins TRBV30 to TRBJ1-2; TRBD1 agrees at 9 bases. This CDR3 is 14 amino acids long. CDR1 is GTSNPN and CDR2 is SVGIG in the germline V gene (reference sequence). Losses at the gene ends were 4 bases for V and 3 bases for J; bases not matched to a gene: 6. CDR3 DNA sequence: TGTGCCTGGATACGGGACAGGGATTACTATGGCTACACCTTC. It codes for CAWIRDRDYYGYTF.

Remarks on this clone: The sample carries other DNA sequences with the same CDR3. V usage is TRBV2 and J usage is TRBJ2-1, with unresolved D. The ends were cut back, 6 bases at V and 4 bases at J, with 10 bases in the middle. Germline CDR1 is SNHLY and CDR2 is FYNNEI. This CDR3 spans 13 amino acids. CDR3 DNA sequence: TGTGCCAGCAGCGGTCTCTCGTACAATGAGCAGTTCTTC. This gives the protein CASSGLSYNEQFF.

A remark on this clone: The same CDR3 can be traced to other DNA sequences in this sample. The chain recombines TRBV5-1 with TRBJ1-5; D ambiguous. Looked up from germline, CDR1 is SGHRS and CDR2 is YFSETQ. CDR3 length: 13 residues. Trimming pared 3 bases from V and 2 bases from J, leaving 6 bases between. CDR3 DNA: TGCGCCAGCAGCTCAGAGGGCAATCAGCCCCAGCATTTT. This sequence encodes CASSSEGNQPQHF.

As DNA, the CDR3 is TGTGCCAGCAACCGAGGGGGCCAAGAGACCCAGTACTTC. Translation: CASNRGGQETQYF. V usage is TRBV2 and J usage is TRBJ2-5, with a weak D call TRBD1 (6 bases). The CDR3 spans 13 residues. The germline V and J ends were trimmed by 7 bases and 1 base, with 10 bases remaining between them. Germline assignment: CDR1 SNHLY and CDR2 FYNNEI.